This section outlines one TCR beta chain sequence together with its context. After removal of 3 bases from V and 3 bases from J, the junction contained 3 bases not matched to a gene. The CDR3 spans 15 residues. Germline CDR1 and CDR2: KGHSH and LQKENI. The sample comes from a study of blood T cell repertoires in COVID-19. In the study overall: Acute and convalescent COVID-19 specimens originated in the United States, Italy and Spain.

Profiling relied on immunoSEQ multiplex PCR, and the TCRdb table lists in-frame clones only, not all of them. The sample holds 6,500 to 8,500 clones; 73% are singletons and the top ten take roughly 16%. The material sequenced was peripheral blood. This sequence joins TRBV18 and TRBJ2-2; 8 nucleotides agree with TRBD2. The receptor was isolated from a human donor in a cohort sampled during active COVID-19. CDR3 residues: CASSPSAGDTGELFF. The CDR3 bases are TGTGCCAGCTCACCCTCAGCGGGAGACACCGGGGAGCTGTTTTTT.